Below, one TCR beta chain is given with its context. Its antigen is currently unknown. These data belong to a study of shared clonotypes between healthy human individuals. DNA input for the unsorted PBMC replicate PCRs was approximately 300 ng, some 29,000 T cell genomes. The method was immunoSEQ multiplex PCR; TCRdb's version includes in-frame clones alone and lacks a portion of them. The table shows about 480,000 clones, with approximately 79% occurring only once. The donors, healthy adults who were HIV-negative, had experienced no recent acute infections or vaccinations. Only Caucasian adults living in Nashville, Tennessee made up the donor group. Germline CDR1 is GTSNPN and CDR2 is SVGIG (reference sequence). With 2 bases clipped from V and 9 bases from J, the junction kept 8 bases outside the gene matches. The CDR3 is 14 amino acids. General study points: A small donor pool kept down the genetic and exposure-history diversity that was represented.

Sample: PBMCs. The TCR was taken from a woman in her thirties or forties in good health. Some clones in this sample may be carry-over from other donors' samples. This sequence joins TRBV30 and TRBJ2-1, with 9 bases that match TRBD1. CDR3: CAWSFLTGGGEQFF. CDR3 nucleotides: TGTGCCTGGAGTTTCCTTACAGGGGGCGGTGAGCAGTTCTTC. Complete variable domain (other parts from reference TRBV30 and TRBJ2-1): SQTIHQWPATLVQPVGSPLSLECTVEGTSNPNLYWYRQAAGRGLQLLFYSVGIGQISSEVPQNLSASRPQDRQFILSSKKLLLSDSGFYLCAWSFLTGGGEQFFGPGTRLTVL.